This TCR beta chain was recovered during a study of CXCR3-negative and CXCR3-positive naive CD8 T cells. Notes on the study in general: Within a donor, both naive subsets shared TRBV-TRBJ usage, unlike memory cells. Much lower diversity was found in memory CD8+ cells, while both naive subsets had comparably high diversity.

Of note for this clonotype: The antigen is unknown.

Germline V CDR1 and CDR2: MNHEY, SVGAGI. The CDR3 covers 14 residues. Triplicate sorts, around 310,000 cells apiece, were made for each CD8+ T cell subset. UMI-tagged TRB cDNA libraries were built via 5' RACE. One entry per CDR3 protein, without DNA, is what TCRdb gives after re-calling the 5' RACE reads. Its table records 100,000 to 150,000 distinct CDR3 sequences. The TCR was taken from a human donor in good health. Some clones in this sample may be carry-over from other donors' samples. The sequencing sample was made of naive CXCR3- CD8+ T cells from blood. Subset defined: CD45RO-CCR7+CD27+CD95- naive CD8+ T cells lacking CXCR3 (TNR3-). This rearrangement joins TRBV6-5 to TRBJ2-5; absent DNA, TCRdb's TRBD1 call cannot be checked. The CDR3 reads CASRRQGVWETQYF.